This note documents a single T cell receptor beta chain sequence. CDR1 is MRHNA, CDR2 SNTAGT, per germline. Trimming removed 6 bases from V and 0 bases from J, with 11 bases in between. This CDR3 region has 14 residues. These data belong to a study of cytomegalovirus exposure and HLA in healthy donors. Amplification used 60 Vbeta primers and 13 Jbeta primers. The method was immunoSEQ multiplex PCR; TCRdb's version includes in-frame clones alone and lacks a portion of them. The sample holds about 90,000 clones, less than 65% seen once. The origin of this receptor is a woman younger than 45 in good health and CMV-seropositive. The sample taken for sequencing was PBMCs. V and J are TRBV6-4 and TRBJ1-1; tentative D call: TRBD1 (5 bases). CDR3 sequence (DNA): TGTGCCAGCAGGCGTCAGGGAATGAACACTGAAGCTTTCTTT. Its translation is CASRRQGMNTEAFF.